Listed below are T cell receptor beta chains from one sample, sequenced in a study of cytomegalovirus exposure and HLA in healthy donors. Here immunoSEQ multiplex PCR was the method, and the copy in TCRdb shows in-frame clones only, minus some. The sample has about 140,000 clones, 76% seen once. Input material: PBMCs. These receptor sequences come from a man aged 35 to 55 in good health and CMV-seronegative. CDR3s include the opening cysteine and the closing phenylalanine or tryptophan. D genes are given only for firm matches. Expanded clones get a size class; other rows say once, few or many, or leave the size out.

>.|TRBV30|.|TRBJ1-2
CAWSVEGTVGYTF
TGTGCCTGGAGTGTAGAGGGGACTGTGGGCTACACCTTC
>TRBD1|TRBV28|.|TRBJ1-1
CASSLGDSLNTEAFF
TGTGCCAGCAGTTTGGGGGACAGCCTGAACACTGAAGCTTTCTTT
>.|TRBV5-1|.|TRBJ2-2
CASRGGQSSGELFF
TGCGCCAGCAGGGGGGGGCAGAGCTCCGGGGAGCTGTTTTTT
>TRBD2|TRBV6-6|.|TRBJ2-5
CASSLAGGPGQETQYF
TGTGCCAGCAGCTTAGCGGGGGGGCCGGGCCAAGAGACCCAGTACTTC
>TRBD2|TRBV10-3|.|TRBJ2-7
CAISEGTSGKNEQYF
TGTGCCATCAGTGAGGGGACTAGCGGGAAAAACGAGCAGTACTTC
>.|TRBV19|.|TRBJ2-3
CASSISVGQDTQYF
TGTGCCAGTAGTATCTCCGTGGGGCAAGATACGCAGTATTTT
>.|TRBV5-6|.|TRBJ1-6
CASSTPGGTNSPLHF
TGTGCCAGCAGCACCCCGGGGGGGACGAATTCACCCCTCCACTTT
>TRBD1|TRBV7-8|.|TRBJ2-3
CASSFRTGAPDTQYF
TGTGCCAGCAGCTTCCGGACAGGGGCACCAGATACGCAGTATTTT
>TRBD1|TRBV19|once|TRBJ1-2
CASSPGTVNYGYTF
TGTGCCAGTAGTCCGGGGACAGTTAACTATGGCTACACCTTC
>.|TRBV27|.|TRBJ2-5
CASSYGRDYQETQYF
TGTGCCAGCAGTTACGGGCGGGATTACCAAGAGACCCAGTACTTC
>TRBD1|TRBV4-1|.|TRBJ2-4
CASSQAADRTQAKNIQYF
TGCGCCAGCAGCCAAGCCGCGGACAGGACCCAAGCCAAAAACATTCAGTACTTC
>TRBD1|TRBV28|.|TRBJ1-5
CASSSLFPLRGRLDQPQHF
TGTGCCAGCAGTTCCCTTTTCCCCCTCAGGGGGAGGTTGGATCAGCCCCAGCATTTT
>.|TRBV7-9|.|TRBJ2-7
CASSPDPGEQYF
TGTGCCAGCAGCCCAGACCCGGGCGAGCAGTACTTC